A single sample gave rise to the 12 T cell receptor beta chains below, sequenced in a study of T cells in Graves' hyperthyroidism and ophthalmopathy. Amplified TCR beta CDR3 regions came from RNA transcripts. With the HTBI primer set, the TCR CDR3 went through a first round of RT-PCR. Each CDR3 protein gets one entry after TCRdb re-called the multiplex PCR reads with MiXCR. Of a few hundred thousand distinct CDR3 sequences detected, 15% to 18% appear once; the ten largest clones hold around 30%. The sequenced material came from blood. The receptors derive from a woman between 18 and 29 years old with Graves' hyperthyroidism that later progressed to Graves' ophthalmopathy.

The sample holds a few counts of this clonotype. The CDR3 region is CASSLGTGSLYEQYF. In nucleotides, the CDR3 is TGTGCCAGCAGCTTAGGGACAGGGAGCCTCTACGAGCAGTACTTC. The V and J genes are TRBV11-2 and TRBJ2-7, with 8 nucleotides matching TRBD1. J was trimmed by 3 bases and V by 1 base; bases with no gene match: 5. The CDR3 extends over 15 amino acids. CDR1 SGHAT and CDR2 FQNNGV come from the germline V gene.

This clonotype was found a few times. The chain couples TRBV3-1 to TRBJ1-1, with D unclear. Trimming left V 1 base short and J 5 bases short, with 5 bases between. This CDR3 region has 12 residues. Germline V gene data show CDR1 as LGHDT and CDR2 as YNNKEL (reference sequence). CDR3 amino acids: CASSQGTTEAFF. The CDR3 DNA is TGTGCCAGCAGCCAAGGGACTACTGAAGCTTTCTTT.

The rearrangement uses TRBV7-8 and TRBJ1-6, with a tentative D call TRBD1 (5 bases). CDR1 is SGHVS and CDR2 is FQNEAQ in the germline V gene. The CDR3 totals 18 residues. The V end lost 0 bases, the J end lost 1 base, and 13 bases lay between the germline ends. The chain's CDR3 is CASSLAPGQGSYNSPLHF. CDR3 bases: TGTGCCAGCAGCTTAGCCCCAGGGCAGGGATCCTATAATTCACCCCTCCACTTT.

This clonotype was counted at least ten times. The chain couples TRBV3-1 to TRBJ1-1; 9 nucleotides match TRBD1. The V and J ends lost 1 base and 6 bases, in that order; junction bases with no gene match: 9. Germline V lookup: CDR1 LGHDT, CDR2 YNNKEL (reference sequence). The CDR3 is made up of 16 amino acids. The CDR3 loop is CASSQGQGGLVAEAFF. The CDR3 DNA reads TGTGCCAGCAGCCAAGGACAGGGGGGGTTGGTGGCTGAAGCTTTCTTT. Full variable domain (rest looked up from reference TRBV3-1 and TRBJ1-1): DTAVSQTPKYLVTQMGNDKSIKCEQNLGHDTMYWYKQDSKKFLKIMFSYNNKELIINETVPNRFSPKSPDKAHLNLHINSLELGDSAVYFCASSQGQGGLVAEAFFGQGTRLTVV.

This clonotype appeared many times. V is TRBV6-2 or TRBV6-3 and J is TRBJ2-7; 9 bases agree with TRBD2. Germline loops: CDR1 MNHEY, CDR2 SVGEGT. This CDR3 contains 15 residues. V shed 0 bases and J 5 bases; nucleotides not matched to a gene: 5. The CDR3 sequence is CASSYSSSGSDEQYF. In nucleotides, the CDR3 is TGTGCCAGCAGTTACTCGAGTAGCGGGAGCGACGAGCAGTACTTC.

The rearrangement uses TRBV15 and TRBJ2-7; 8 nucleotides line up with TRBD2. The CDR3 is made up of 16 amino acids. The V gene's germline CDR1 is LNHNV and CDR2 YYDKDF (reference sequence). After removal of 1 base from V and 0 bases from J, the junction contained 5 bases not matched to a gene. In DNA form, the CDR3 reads TGTGCCACCAGCAGAGGAGCCGCGGGGGGCTCCTACGAGCAGTACTTC. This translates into CATSRGAAGGSYEQYF. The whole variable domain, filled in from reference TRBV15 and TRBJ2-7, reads DAMVIQNPRYQVTQFGKPVTLSCSQTLNHNVMYWYQQKSSQAPKLLFHYYDKDFNNEADTPDNFQSRRPNTSFCFLDIRSPGLGDTAMYLCATSRGAAGGSYEQYFGPGTRLTVT.

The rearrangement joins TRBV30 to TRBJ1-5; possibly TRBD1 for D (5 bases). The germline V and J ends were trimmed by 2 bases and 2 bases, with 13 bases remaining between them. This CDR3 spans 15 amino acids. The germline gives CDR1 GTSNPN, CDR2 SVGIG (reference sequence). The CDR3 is CAWSSRGLGNQPQHF. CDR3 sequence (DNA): TGTGCCTGGAGTTCAAGGGGTTTGGGCAATCAGCCCCAGCATTTT.

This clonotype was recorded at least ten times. The CDR3 loop reads CASSQKEGETQYF. CDR3 DNA sequence: TGTGCCAGCAGCCAGAAAGAAGGCGAGACCCAGTACTTC. This chain joins TRBV3-1 and TRBJ2-5; D gene unclear. V dropped 3 bases and J dropped 5 bases, with 10 bases sitting between them. Per germline, CDR1 LGHDT and CDR2 YNNKEL (reference sequence). This CDR3 comprises 13 residues.

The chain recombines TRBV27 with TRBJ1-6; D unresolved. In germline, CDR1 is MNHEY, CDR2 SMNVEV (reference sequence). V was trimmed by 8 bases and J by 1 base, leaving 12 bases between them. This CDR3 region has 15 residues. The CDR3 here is CASRLRDSYNSPLHF. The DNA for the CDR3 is TGTGCCAGCCGATTGAGGGATTCCTATAATTCACCCCTCCACTTT.

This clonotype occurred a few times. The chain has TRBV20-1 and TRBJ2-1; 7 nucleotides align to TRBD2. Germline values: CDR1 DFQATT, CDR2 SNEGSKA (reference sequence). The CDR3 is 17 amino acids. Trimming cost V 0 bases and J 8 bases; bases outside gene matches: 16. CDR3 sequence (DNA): TGCAGTGCTAGAGATTTACCGCGGGAGACCAATCTAGATGAGCAGTTCTTC. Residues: CSARDLPRETNLDEQFF.

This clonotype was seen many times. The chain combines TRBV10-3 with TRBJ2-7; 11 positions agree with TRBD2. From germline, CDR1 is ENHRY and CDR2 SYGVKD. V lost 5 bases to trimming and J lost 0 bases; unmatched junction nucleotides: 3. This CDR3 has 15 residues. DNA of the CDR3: TGTGCCATCAGTAGACTAGCGGGAAGCTCCTACGAGCAGTACTTC. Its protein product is CAISRLAGSSYEQYF.

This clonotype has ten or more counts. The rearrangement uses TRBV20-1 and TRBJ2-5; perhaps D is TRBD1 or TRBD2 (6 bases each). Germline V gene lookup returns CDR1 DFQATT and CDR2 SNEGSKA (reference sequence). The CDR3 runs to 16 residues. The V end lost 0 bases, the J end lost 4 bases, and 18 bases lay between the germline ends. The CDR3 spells CSARDVWGQGGETQYF. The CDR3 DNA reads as TGCAGTGCTAGAGATGTATGGGGGCAGGGAGGAGAGACCCAGTACTTC.